The sequence of this T cell receptor (beta chain) was determined in a study of OX40 agonist ivuxolimab in advanced cancers. Turning to the study itself: Partial responses occurred in Three dose-escalation patients, one with hepatocellular carcinoma and two with cutaneous melanoma. Study-wide results and limits: CD8+ T cells were the subset that, on average, had more expanded clones than CD4+.

V was cut by 5 bases and J by 8 bases, with 18 bases left in between. The CDR3 is 15 residues long. From germline, CDR1 is SNHLY and CDR2 FYNNEI. Using immunoSEQ multiplex PCR, the repertoire was profiled, and TCRdb retains in-frame clones only, with some absent. This sample yields approximately 100,000 clones, of which less than 95% are seen a single time; around 1.6% belongs to the top ten. About this clone: Its antigen is unidentified.

Sequences were derived from CD4+ or CD8+ T cells sorted from blood, sampled in a trial of the OX40 agonist ivuxolimab. The TCR was taken from an adult with an advanced solid tumor such as melanoma, head and neck, liver or kidney cancer. V usage is TRBV2 and J usage is TRBJ1-4; tentative D call: TRBD1 (5 bases). Here the CDR3 DNA reads TGTGCCAGCAGTTCGGACGGTGGGCGGGGGGAAAAACTGTTTTTT. It encodes CASSSDGGRGEKLFF.